This note documents a single TCR beta chain sequence. CDR3 length equals 15 residues. Germline V gives CDR1 MNHNS, CDR2 SASEGT. V was trimmed by 2 bases and J by 0 bases, leaving 9 bases between them. Attachment of unique molecular identifiers to individual cDNA molecules was performed. From the 5' RACE reads, TCRdb called clonotypes with MiXCR, one entry per CDR3 protein. The repertoire includes 64,000 or so distinct CDR3 sequences, roughly 14% of them detected once, and 4% to 4.5% sits in the top ten. This record belongs to a study of early T cells in non-severe SARS-CoV-2 infection. For the study at large: Sequenced bulk RNA came from whole blood that was unsorted, and chains were unpaired.

The TCR was taken from an adult who was a healthcare worker with PCR-confirmed SARS-CoV-2 infection or an uninfected control (not recorded which). This chain joins TRBV6-1 and TRBJ2-3; D possibly corresponds to TRBD1 (5 bases). The sample comprised whole blood. CDR3 residues: CASSEIGASTDTQYF. The CDR3 coding sequence is TGTGCCAGCAGTGAAATAGGGGCTAGCACAGATACGCAGTATTTT.